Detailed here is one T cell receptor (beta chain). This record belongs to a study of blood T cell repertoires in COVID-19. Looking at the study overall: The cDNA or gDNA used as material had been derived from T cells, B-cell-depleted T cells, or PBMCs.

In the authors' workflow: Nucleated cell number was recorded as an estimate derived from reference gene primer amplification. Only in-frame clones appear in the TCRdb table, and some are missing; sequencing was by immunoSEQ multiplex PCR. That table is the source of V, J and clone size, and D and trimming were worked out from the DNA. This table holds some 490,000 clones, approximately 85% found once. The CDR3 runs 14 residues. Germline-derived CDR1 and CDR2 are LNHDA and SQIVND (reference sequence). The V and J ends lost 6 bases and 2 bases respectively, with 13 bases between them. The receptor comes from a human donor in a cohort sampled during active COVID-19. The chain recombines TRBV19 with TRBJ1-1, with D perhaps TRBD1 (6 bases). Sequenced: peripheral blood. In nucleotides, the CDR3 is TGTGCCAGTAGCGGACAGAAGAGAAACACTGAAGCTTTCTTT. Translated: CASSGQKRNTEAFF.